Listed here are 12 T cell receptor beta chains from one sample, sequenced in a study of shared clonotypes between healthy human individuals. TCRdb's copy holds only in-frame clones and misses some; the assay was immunoSEQ multiplex PCR. The table includes roughly 2.1 million clones, 85% to 95% detected once. Naivety among CD8 cells was defined by CD45RO negativity and positive CCR7 selection, thereby excluding terminally differentiated effector memory CD45RA+ cells. Sequences were obtained from naive CD8+ T cells from PBMCs. The source is a man aged 18 to 35 in good health. Some clones in this sample may be carry-over from other donors' samples.

Turning to this clone: Other DNA sequences in the same sample also yield this CDR3. As DNA, the CDR3 is TGTGCCAGCAGTCTAAACAGGGGGTTATACGAGCAGTACTTC. Encoded protein: CASSLNRGLYEQYF. This chain uses TRBV28 with TRBJ2-7; the match to TRBD1 covers 8 bases. The J segment lost 4 bases and the V segment lost 5 bases, leaving 7 bases of the junction unmatched. The V gene's germline CDR1 is MDHEN and CDR2 SYDVKM. The CDR3 spans 14 residues.

The CDR3 bases are TGCGCCAGCAGTGTGGGAGATACGCAGTATTTT. Translating gives CASSVGDTQYF. The J gene is TRBJ2-3, the V gene TRBV10-1; D call uncertain. Germline CDR1 and CDR2: WNHNN and SYGVQD (reference sequence). This CDR3 region has 11 residues. Between the trimmed V and J ends, which lost 4 bases and 5 bases, there was a span of 4 bases.

This clone was observed a few times. Other nucleotide sequences from this sample produce the same CDR3. V and J are TRBV9 and TRBJ2-2; D is uncertain. Germline CDR1 is SGDLS and CDR2 is YYNGEE. Deletions cut 3 bases from V and 0 bases from J, with 3 bases between. CDR3 size: 13 residues. CDR3 region: CASSGTNTGELFF. The CDR3, as DNA: TGTGCCAGCAGCGGAACGAACACCGGGGAGCTGTTTTTT.

The V call is TRBV7-6, the J call TRBJ2-1; 11 bases map to TRBD2. The CDR3 extends over 17 amino acids. Germline CDR1 SGHVS, CDR2 FNYEAQ. V shed 0 bases and J 3 bases; nucleotides not matched to a gene: 4. The CDR3 reads CASSLAVLAGVYNEQFF. Written as DNA, the CDR3 is TGTGCCAGCAGCTTAGCAGTACTAGCGGGAGTCTACAATGAGCAGTTCTTC.

Comment on this clone: This CDR3 is also generated by other DNA sequences in the sample. The chain combines TRBV6-1 with TRBJ1-2, with D tentatively TRBD1 (5 bases). The CDR3 extends over 13 amino acids. Germline V gene lookup returns CDR1 MNHNS and CDR2 SASEGT. V dropped 3 bases and J dropped 2 bases, with 7 bases sitting between them. CDR3 DNA sequence: TGTGCCAGCAGTGATGGGACGAACTATGGCTACACCTTC. Protein sequence: CASSDGTNYGYTF.

The chain links TRBV4-1 to TRBJ1-5; TRBD1 aligns across 7 bases. Trimming cost V 3 bases and J 0 bases; bases outside gene matches: 11. Germline CDR1 and CDR2: MGHRA and YSYEKL. The length of the CDR3 is 18 residues. The CDR3 here is CASSHEGDRVHSNQPQHF. In nucleotides, the CDR3 is TGCGCCAGCAGCCACGAGGGAGACAGGGTTCATAGCAATCAGCCCCAGCATTTT.

About this clone itself: The sample contains more than one DNA sequence encoding this CDR3. This chain uses TRBV7-9 with TRBJ1-1; D uncertain. This CDR3 region has 13 residues. Germline CDR1 and CDR2: SEHNR and FQNEAQ (reference sequence). V dropped 2 bases and J dropped 1 base, with 5 bases sitting between them. The CDR3 coding sequence is TGTGCCAGCAGCTTAAGCTCGAACACTGAAGCTTTCTTT. Encoded protein: CASSLSSNTEAFF.

V gene TRBV27 combines with J gene TRBJ1-1; no reliable D call. The CDR3 is 14 amino acids. CDR1 and CDR2 from the germline V gene are MNHEY and SMNVEV (reference sequence). Trimming pared 6 bases from V and 1 base from J, leaving 12 bases between. CDR3 sequence: CASSTVGGNTEAFF. The CDR3 DNA is TGTGCCAGCAGCACGGTCGGTGGGAACACTGAAGCTTTCTTT.

The V and J genes are TRBV7-9 and TRBJ2-2; D gene ambiguous. The germline V and J ends were trimmed by 8 bases and 7 bases, with 8 bases remaining between them. The CDR3 extends over 11 amino acids. Germline V gene lookup returns CDR1 SEHNR and CDR2 FQNEAQ (reference sequence). The CDR3 region is CASGKYGELFF. In nucleotides, the CDR3 is TGTGCCAGCGGAAAGTACGGGGAGCTGTTTTTT.

This chain links TRBV23-1 with TRBJ1-5, with unresolved D. TRBV23-1 belongs to the ORF category, with a function that is uncertain. CDR3 length equals 12 residues. Between the trimmed V and J ends, which lost 6 bases and 9 bases, there was a span of 12 bases. Written as DNA, the CDR3 is TGCGCCAGCAGCTACAGCCTTGGGCCCCAGCATTTT. The encoded protein is CASSYSLGPQHF.

The CDR3 bases are TGTGCCAGCAGTGACGAGGGAAATGGCTACACCTTC. Its protein is CASSDEGNGYTF. This chain connects TRBV6-4 to TRBJ1-2; D is uncertain. This CDR3 is built from 12 residues. Germline CDR1 and CDR2: MRHNA and SNTAGT. V was cut by 2 bases and J by 6 bases, with 7 bases left in between.

The genes are TRBV10-3 and TRBJ2-7; D is ambiguous. The CDR3 length is 12 residues. The V gene's germline CDR1 is ENHRY and CDR2 SYGVKD. The V gene lost 10 bases and the J gene lost 2 bases, with 12 bases spanning the gap. This CDR3 is CATTGPTYEQYF. CDR3 DNA sequence: TGTGCCACAACCGGCCCGACCTACGAGCAGTACTTC.